Listed here is a single TCR beta chain. This entry is derived from a study of blood T cell repertoires in COVID-19. Study as a whole: Samples of COVID-19 (acute and convalescent) were obtained from the United States, Italy and Spain. The analysed material was cDNA or gDNA that came from T cells, B-cell-depleted T cells, or PBMCs.

Looked up from germline, CDR1 is SEHNR and CDR2 is FQNEAQ (reference sequence). The length of the CDR3 is 15 residues. V lost 5 bases to trimming and J lost 6 bases; unmatched junction nucleotides: 10. In the study's own analysis: Researchers report that nucleated cell counts were estimated from reference gene primer amplification. The data were produced by immunoSEQ multiplex PCR, yet TCRdb's version contains in-frame clones alone and is incomplete. V, J and clone size were drawn from that table, and D and trimming were deduced from the DNA. The sample yields around 200,000 clones, about nine tenths seen once.

The chain joins TRBV7-9 to TRBJ1-5, with 7 bases lining up with TRBD1. The sample comprised peripheral blood. The sequence derives from a man aged 35-49 years with acute or convalescent COVID-19. This CDR3 reads CASSAGQEAGQPQHF. The CDR3 bases are TGTGCCAGCAGCGCCGGACAGGAAGCCGGTCAGCCCCAGCATTTT.